This entry lists 26 T cell receptor beta chains sequenced from one sample in a study of T cell responses to AZD1222 COVID-19 vaccine. Here immunoSEQ multiplex PCR was the method, and the copy in TCRdb shows in-frame clones only, minus some. Among approximately 150,000 clones, 90% to 95% were seen once, and the ten largest hold about 1.1%. The sample in question was peripheral blood, obtained 28 days after the second AZD1222 dose. These receptors all come from an adult who received the AZD1222 COVID-19 vaccine.

This sequence joins TRBV5-6 and TRBJ2-7; 10 bases line up with TRBD2. CDR1 is SGHDT and CDR2 is YYEEEE in the germline V gene. V shed 4 bases, J shed 7 bases, and the junction held 8 bases outside the gene matches. This CDR3 region has 14 residues. CDR3: CASSQLAGTREQYF. The CDR3 DNA reads as TGTGCCAGCAGCCAACTAGCGGGGACGCGTGAGCAGTACTTC.

The chain is built from TRBV19 and TRBJ1-2; maybe TRBD1 (5 bases). V lost 4 bases, J lost 4 bases, and 19 bases lay in between. Germline V gene data show CDR1 as LNHDA and CDR2 as SQIVND (reference sequence). The CDR3 extends over 16 amino acids. This chain's CDR3 is CASSNRGRAQPYGYTF. CDR3 bases: TGTGCCAGTAGTAACCGGGGCAGGGCGCAACCCTATGGCTACACCTTC.

The chain uses TRBV4-1 and TRBJ2-5; D call uncertain. Germline assignment: CDR1 MGHRA and CDR2 YSYEKL. This CDR3 has 13 residues. The germline V and J ends were trimmed by 1 base and 5 bases, with 8 bases remaining between them. The CDR3 sequence is CASSQGLLETQYF. CDR3 in DNA: TGCGCCAGCAGCCAAGGGCTCCTGGAGACCCAGTACTTC.

The chain is built from TRBV4-1 and TRBJ1-1; D not certain. Germline lookup yields CDR1 MGHRA and CDR2 YSYEKL. The CDR3 runs to 15 residues. V lost 4 bases, J lost 0 bases, and 12 bases lay in between. This CDR3 is CASSPIQFLNTEAFF. In nucleotides, the CDR3 is TGCGCCAGCAGCCCGATCCAATTTTTGAACACTGAAGCTTTCTTT.

The chain is built from TRBV9 and TRBJ2-5, with TRBD2 matching 10 bases. Germline V gives CDR1 SGDLS, CDR2 YYNGEE. J was trimmed by 4 bases and V by 3 bases; bases with no gene match: 9. This CDR3 comprises 16 residues. The CDR3 DNA reads TGTGCCAGCAGCGCAATTCAGCGGGGGGGCAGAGAGACCCAGTACTTC. It is translated as CASSAIQRGGRETQYF.

This clone was seen once. The V call is TRBV5-1, the J call TRBJ1-2; no definite D call. Trimming took 4 bases from V and 3 from J, leaving 13 bases between them. The CDR3 spans 14 residues. CDR1 and CDR2 (germline): SGHRS, YFSETQ. The CDR3 protein is CASSTMSGYYGYTF. In DNA form, the CDR3 reads TGCGCCAGCAGCACCATGTCGGGGTACTATGGCTACACCTTC.

The chain recombines TRBV29-1 with TRBJ2-7; D is perhaps TRBD1 or TRBD2 (5 bases each). Trimming pared 1 base from V and 2 bases from J, leaving 15 bases between. This CDR3 has 15 amino acids. Germline assignment: CDR1 SQVTM and CDR2 ANQGSEA. The CDR3 here is CSVEGWGVGTYEQYF. The CDR3 coding sequence is TGCAGCGTTGAAGGTTGGGGCGTCGGGACCTACGAGCAGTACTTC.

The V gene is TRBV7-2, the J gene TRBJ1-4, with D maybe TRBD1 (6 bases). The CDR3 contains 15 residues. Trimming left V 5 bases short and J 4 bases short, with 14 bases between. The germline CDR1 and CDR2 sequences are SGHTA and FQGNSA. Here the CDR3 DNA reads TGTGCCAGCAGCCCGCCGGGACAAGTTAATGAAAAACTGTTTTTT. Translated, it gives CASSPPGQVNEKLFF.

The rearrangement joins TRBV5-6 to TRBJ2-5; no clear D gene. The CDR3 covers 15 residues. Trimming stripped 3 bases from V and 7 bases from J, with 19 bases between. CDR1 SGHDT and CDR2 YYEEEE come from the germline V gene. The CDR3 DNA reads as TGTGCCAGCAGCTACCCCCCGGGCTCGAAAAGGACCCAGTACTTC. It encodes CASSYPPGSKRTQYF.

The genes are TRBV27 and TRBJ1-6, with TRBD1 identical over 7 bases. The ends lost 2 bases at V and 12 bases at J; junction bases unmatched: 4. This CDR3 is 13 amino acids long. Germline-derived CDR1 and CDR2 are MNHEY and SMNVEV (reference sequence). The CDR3 bases are TGTGCCAGCAGTTTACAGGGGGGGAGACCCCTCCACTTT. This sequence encodes CASSLQGGRPLHF.

This chain's CDR3 is CASSLEGGLVTQYF. In nucleotides, the CDR3 is TGCGCCAGCAGCTTGGAAGGGGGATTAGTGACCCAGTACTTC. This chain links TRBV5-1 with TRBJ2-5; D perhaps matches TRBD1 (6 bases). In germline, CDR1 is SGHRS, CDR2 YFSETQ. Deletions cut 0 bases from V and 7 bases from J, with 13 bases between. The CDR3 extends over 14 amino acids.

This clone was detected once. This chain uses TRBV9 with TRBJ1-1; 7 nucleotides match TRBD1. The CDR3 is made up of 14 amino acids. V lost 4 bases and J lost 8; bases outside the gene matches: 11. The germline CDR1 and CDR2 sequences are SGDLS and YYNGEE. As DNA, the CDR3 is TGTGCCAGCAGCCCCGGACAGGTGATGAGGGAAGCTTTCTTT. This sequence encodes CASSPGQVMREAFF.

The rearrangement joins TRBV19 to TRBJ1-1; D possibly corresponds to TRBD1 (5 bases). Germline-derived CDR1 and CDR2 are LNHDA and SQIVND (reference sequence). The V end lost 6 bases, the J end lost 3 bases, and 17 bases lay between the germline ends. The CDR3 totals 15 residues. CDR3 loop: CASRPLAGTDTEAFF. The CDR3 nucleotides are TGTGCCAGTAGACCCTTGGCGGGGACGGACACTGAAGCTTTCTTT.

This sequence joins TRBV5-6 and TRBJ1-6, with TRBD1 identical over 7 bases. The J segment lost 7 bases and the V segment lost 1 base, leaving 8 bases of the junction unmatched. Germline V lookup: CDR1 SGHDT, CDR2 YYEEEE. This CDR3 comprises 16 residues. This CDR3 is CASSLSSGGRNSPLHF. Here the CDR3 DNA reads TGTGCCAGCAGCTTGTCGTCAGGGGGACGGAATTCACCCCTCCACTTT.

V gene TRBV5-1 combines with J gene TRBJ2-2; D is undetermined. The V gene lost 4 bases and the J gene lost 2 bases, with 9 bases spanning the gap. Germline V CDR1 and CDR2: SGHRS, YFSETQ. The CDR3 is 14 amino acids. The CDR3 protein is CASSPPGNTGELFF. The CDR3 DNA is TGCGCCAGCAGCCCCCCAGGTAACACCGGGGAGCTGTTTTTT.

The chain uses TRBV19 and TRBJ1-6, with 7 bases identical to TRBD1. The CDR3 has 13 amino acids. J lost 10 bases, V lost 11 bases, and 11 bases had no gene match. Germline V gene data show CDR1 as LNHDA and CDR2 as SQIVND (reference sequence). CDR3 DNA sequence: TGTGCCTGCCGGGACAGCTGGCGGTCACCCCTCCACTTT. It encodes CACRDSWRSPLHF.

The chain links TRBV7-9 to TRBJ2-7, with D perhaps TRBD1 (5 bases). Germline V gene sequence: CDR1 SEHNR, CDR2 FQNEAQ (reference sequence). V dropped 5 bases and J dropped 7 bases, with 15 bases sitting between them. The CDR3 length is 13 residues. CDR3 region: CASSLSFRGEQYF. The CDR3 nucleotides read TGTGCCAGCAGCCTAAGTTTTAGGGGTGAGCAGTACTTC.

The chain joins TRBV7-6 to TRBJ1-5; 8 nucleotides align to TRBD1. Germline values: CDR1 SGHVS, CDR2 FNYEAQ. There are 15 residues in the CDR3. The trim removed 1 base at V and 5 bases at J, leaving 4 bases unmatched. For the CDR3, the DNA is TGTGCCAGCAGCTTAGAAACAGGGGGTTATCAGCCCCAGCATTTT. Its translation: CASSLETGGYQPQHF.

The chain employs TRBV7-9 and TRBJ2-6, with a tentative D call TRBD2 (7 bases). The ends were cut back, 5 bases at V and 0 bases at J, with 14 bases in the middle. The CDR3 has 17 amino acids. From germline, CDR1 is SEHNR and CDR2 FQNEAQ (reference sequence). The CDR3 sequence: CASSRGALRSGANVLTF. The DNA of the CDR3 is TGTGCCAGCAGCCGGGGGGCGCTGCGCTCTGGGGCCAACGTCCTGACTTTC.

The chain employs TRBV3-1 (or the pseudogene TRBV3-2) and TRBJ1-5; 7 bases match TRBD1. CDR1 and CDR2 (germline): LGHDT, YNNKEL (reference sequence). The CDR3 has 14 residues. J lost 6 bases, V lost 4 bases, and 6 bases had no gene match. The DNA for the CDR3 is TGTGCCAGCAGCCCCTCAGGGGGTGCTCAGCCCCAGCATTTT. Its translation: CASSPSGGAQPQHF.

This clone was detected many times. The chain combines TRBV21-1 with TRBJ1-2; no DNA check was done on the table's D call, TRBD1. TRBV21-1 is labeled a pseudogene. The CDR3 runs to 17 residues. CDR3 sequence: CASSSRWGQQGARGYTF. The CDR3 DNA is TGTGCCAGCAGCTCAAGATGGGGACAACAGGGGGCGAGAGGCTACACCTTC.

J is TRBJ1-2 and V is TRBV6-5; TRBD1 matches 8 bases. Germline CDR1 is MNHEY and CDR2 is SVGAGI. V was pared by 6 bases and J by 7 bases, with 13 bases of the junction left unmatched. The CDR3 loop spans 15 amino acids. The CDR3 DNA follows: TGTGCCAGCAGGCTCTTCGGACAGGGTAGCCGTGGCTACACCTTC. This sequence encodes CASRLFGQGSRGYTF.

The chain combines TRBV4-2 with TRBJ2-3, with unresolved D. Germline values: CDR1 LGHNA, CDR2 YNFKEQ. The CDR3 is 15 amino acids. V was trimmed by 0 bases and J by 6 bases, leaving 13 bases between them. DNA of the CDR3: TGTGCCAGCAGCCAAGATCTGGCCGCAGCCGATACGCAGTATTTT. It encodes CASSQDLAAADTQYF.

This chain uses TRBV2 with TRBJ1-1; 8 bases line up with TRBD1. CDR3 length: 16 residues. V gave up 6 bases and J gave up 0 bases; unmatched junction bases: 9. Germline V CDR1 and CDR2: SNHLY, FYNNEI. CDR3 loop: CASSPDRVAVNTEAFF. The CDR3 coding sequence is TGTGCCAGCAGCCCGGACAGGGTGGCGGTGAACACTGAAGCTTTCTTT.

The chain joins TRBV6-2 or TRBV6-3 to TRBJ1-1, with 9 bases identical to TRBD1. The CDR3 totals 17 residues. The V gene end was trimmed by 2 bases and the J gene end by 5 bases; junction bases not matched to a gene: 12. The germline V gene has CDR1 MNHEY and CDR2 SVGEGT. CDR3 loop: CASSYPTGTGRGTEAFF. Written as DNA, the CDR3 is TGTGCCAGCAGTTACCCAACCGGGACAGGGAGGGGGACTGAAGCTTTCTTT.

V usage is TRBV6-4 and J usage is TRBJ1-5; D is possibly TRBD1 (5 bases). In germline, CDR1 is MRHNA, CDR2 SNTAGT. The ends were cut back, 7 bases at V and 3 bases at J, with 13 bases in the middle. This CDR3 is 14 amino acids long. The CDR3 protein is CASKKDTLNQPQHF. CDR3 coding DNA: TGTGCCAGCAAAAAGGACACCCTCAATCAGCCCCAGCATTTT.